The subject of this entry is one T cell receptor (beta chain). Its specificity is not known. These data originate in a study of response to subunit inactivated influenza vaccine. General study results and limits: The authors suggested that every seasonal influenza vaccination recruits few new T cells.

One entry per CDR3 protein results from TCRdb running MiXCR on the RT-PCR reads. This sample carries 550,000 to 800,000 distinct CDR3 sequences, about 15% of them seen once, and the ten largest clones take 11%. This receptor was obtained from a man over 45 who received an inactivated influenza vaccine. The specimen comprised PBMCs from blood, sampled less than 13 days after vaccination.

The CDR3 nucleotides are TGCGCCAGCAGCTTGGCCCTAGCGGGGGGGATCAATGAGCAGTTCTTC. It codes for CASSLALAGGINEQFF. This chain connects TRBV5-1 to TRBJ2-1; 12 nucleotides match TRBD2. In germline, CDR1 is SGHRS, CDR2 YFSETQ. The CDR3 has 16 residues. After removal of 0 bases from V and 6 bases from J, the junction contained 4 bases not matched to a gene.